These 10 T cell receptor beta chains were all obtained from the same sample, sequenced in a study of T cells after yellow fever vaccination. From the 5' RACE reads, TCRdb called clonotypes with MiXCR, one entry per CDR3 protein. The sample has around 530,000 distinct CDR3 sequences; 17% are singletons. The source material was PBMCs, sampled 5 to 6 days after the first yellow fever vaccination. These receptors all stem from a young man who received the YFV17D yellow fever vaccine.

The CDR3, as DNA: TGTGCCAGCAGTAAACAGGGGGCGAGTGCGTCGCAGTATTTT. Encoded protein: CASSKQGASASQYF. The rearrangement uses TRBV6-2 or TRBV6-3 and TRBJ2-3, with 9 nucleotides matching TRBD1. After removal of 5 bases from V and 10 bases from J, the junction contained 10 bases not matched to a gene. CDR3 length: 14 amino acids. Germline CDR1 MNHEY, CDR2 SVGEGT.

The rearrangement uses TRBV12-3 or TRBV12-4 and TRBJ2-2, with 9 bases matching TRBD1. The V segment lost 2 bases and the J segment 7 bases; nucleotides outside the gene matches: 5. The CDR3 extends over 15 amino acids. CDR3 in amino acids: CASSLYGTGIGELFF. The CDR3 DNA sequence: TGTGCCAGCAGTTTATACGGGACAGGGATCGGGGAGCTGTTTTTT.

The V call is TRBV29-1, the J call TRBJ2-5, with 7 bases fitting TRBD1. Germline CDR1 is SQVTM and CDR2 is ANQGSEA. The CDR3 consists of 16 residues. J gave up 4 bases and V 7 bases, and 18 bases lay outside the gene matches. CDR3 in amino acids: CSARFIGGPYGETQYF. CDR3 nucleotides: TGCAGCGCCCGTTTTATAGGGGGCCCATATGGAGAGACCCAGTACTTC.

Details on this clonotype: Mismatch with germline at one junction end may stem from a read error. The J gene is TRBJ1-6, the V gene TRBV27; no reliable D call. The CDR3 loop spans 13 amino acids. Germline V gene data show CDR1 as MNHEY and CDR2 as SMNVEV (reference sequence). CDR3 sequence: CASSLSYNSHLHF. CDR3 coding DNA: TGTGCCAGCAGTCTCTCCTATAATTCACACCTCCACTTT.

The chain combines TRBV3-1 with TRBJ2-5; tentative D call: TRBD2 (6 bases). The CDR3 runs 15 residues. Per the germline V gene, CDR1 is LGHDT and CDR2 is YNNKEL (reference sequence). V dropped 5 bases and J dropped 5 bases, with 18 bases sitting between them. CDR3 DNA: TGTGCCAGCAGCTTTTCAGGACTAAATGACGAGACCCAGTACTTC. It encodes CASSFSGLNDETQYF.

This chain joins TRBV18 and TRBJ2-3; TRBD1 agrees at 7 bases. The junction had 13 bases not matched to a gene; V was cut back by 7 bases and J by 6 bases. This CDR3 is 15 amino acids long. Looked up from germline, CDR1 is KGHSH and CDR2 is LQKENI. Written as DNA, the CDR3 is TGTGCCAGCTTAAAAAAGGACAGGTCCATGGATACGCAGTATTTT. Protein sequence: CASLKKDRSMDTQYF.

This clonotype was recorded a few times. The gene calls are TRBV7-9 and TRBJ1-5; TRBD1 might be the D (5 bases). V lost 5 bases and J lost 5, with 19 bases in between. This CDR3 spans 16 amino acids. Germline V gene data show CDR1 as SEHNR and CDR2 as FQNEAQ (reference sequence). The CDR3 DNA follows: TGTGCCAGCAGCAAAGCCGGCCTTCTGGGGGATCAGCCCCAGCATTTT. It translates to CASSKAGLLGDQPQHF.

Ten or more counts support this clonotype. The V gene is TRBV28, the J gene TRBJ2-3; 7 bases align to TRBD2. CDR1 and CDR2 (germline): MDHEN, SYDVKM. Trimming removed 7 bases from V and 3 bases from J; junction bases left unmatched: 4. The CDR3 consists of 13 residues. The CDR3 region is CASKWGGTDTQYF. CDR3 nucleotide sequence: TGTGCCAGCAAGTGGGGGGGGACAGATACGCAGTATTTT.

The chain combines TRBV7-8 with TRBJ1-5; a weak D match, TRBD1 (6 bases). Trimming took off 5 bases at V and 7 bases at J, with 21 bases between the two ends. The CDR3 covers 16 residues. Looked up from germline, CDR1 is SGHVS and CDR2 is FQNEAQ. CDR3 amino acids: CASSALQGVRGQPQHF. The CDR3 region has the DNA TGTGCCAGCAGCGCCTTACAGGGAGTAAGGGGGCAGCCCCAGCATTTT.

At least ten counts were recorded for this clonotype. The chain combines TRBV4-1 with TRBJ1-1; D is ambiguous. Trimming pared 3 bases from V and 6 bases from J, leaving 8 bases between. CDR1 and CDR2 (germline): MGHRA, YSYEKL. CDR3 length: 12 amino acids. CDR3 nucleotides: TGCGCCAGCAGCCACGATAGGGCTGAAGCTTTCTTT. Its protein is CASSHDRAEAFF.